A single sample is the source of the 4 T cell receptor beta chains below, sequenced in a study of blood T cell repertoires in COVID-19 (dated by TCRdb to about 2020). The library came from the immunoSEQ multiplex PCR assay. TCRdb provides this immuneACCESS table in a form limited to in-frame rearrangements. Some clones are lacking; in checked studies, under half of them reflect an unresolved V gene, and why the rest are absent is not known. The sample records some 100,000 clones, roughly nine tenths of which are singletons. Around 8% of the sample is in the top ten clones. Sequencing input: peripheral blood. The receptor set was obtained from a man in his sixties or seventies who had recovered from COVID-19.

The gene calls are TRBV7-3 and TRBJ2-1; weak D call: TRBD2 (6 bases). Trimming cost V 5 bases and J 7 bases, with 12 bases left between them. CDR1 and CDR2 (germline): SGHTA, FQGTGA. This CDR3 spans 13 amino acids. The CDR3 spells CASSRDGGNEQFF. CDR3 coding DNA: TGTGCCAGCAGCCGAGACGGAGGGAATGAGCAGTTCTTC.

The V gene is TRBV29-1, the J gene TRBJ2-2; possible D gene TRBD2, 6 bases. CDR3 length equals 14 residues. V shed 4 bases and J shed 4 bases, with 13 bases lying between them. Germline V CDR1 and CDR2: SQVTM, ANQGSEA. The CDR3 region has the DNA TGCAGCGTTGGGAGAGCGGGTGGCACCGGGGAGCTGTTTTTT. As protein: CSVGRAGGTGELFF.

The rearrangement uses TRBV4-3 and TRBJ2-7, with D possibly being TRBD2 (6 bases). Trimming took 3 bases from V and 3 from J, leaving 15 bases between them. Per germline, CDR1 LGHNA and CDR2 YSLEER. The CDR3 is made up of 15 amino acids. CDR3 nucleotides: TGCGCCAGCAGCCATTCTTATTCGGGAGTCTACGAGCAGTACTTC. Its protein product is CASSHSYSGVYEQYF.

The rearrangement joins TRBV7-9 to TRBJ1-1, with 9 bases lining up with TRBD1. After removal of 5 bases from V and 4 bases from J, the junction contained 5 bases not matched to a gene. Germline CDR1 reads SEHNR; CDR2 reads FQNEAQ (reference sequence). This CDR3 region has 14 residues. The CDR3 loop is CASSRLTGGTEAFF. As DNA, the CDR3 is TGTGCCAGCAGCCGTCTGACAGGGGGCACTGAAGCTTTCTTT.